This T cell receptor (beta chain) emerged from a study of T-cell reconstitution after alpha-beta-depleted transplantation in children listed by TCRdb under 2016. Background for the entire study: T-cell immune reconstitution after TCRalphabeta/CD19-depleted allogeneic hematopoietic cell transplantation in children was quantitatively tracked in the study by means of TCR repertoire profiling.

Library creation used PCR. Reads for this sample came from an Illumina HiSeq 2500. Molecular barcoding was employed in the preparation of TCR libraries, with unique molecular identifiers being used to normalize TCRbeta repertoire quantification. TCRdb itself trimmed the public reads at Q25 with fastp, ran MiXCR and retained productive beta chains. Every entry covers one CDR3 protein and lists the most common genes and DNA from its rows. This sample gives 500,000 to 600,000 distinct CDR3 sequences in total; around 27% of them show up just once. The ten largest account for about a third of the sample. For CDR1 and CDR2, the germline V gene lists SQVTM and ANQGSEA. The CDR3 covers 13 residues, taking in both the cysteine and the phenylalanine. The CDR3 DNA has 39 bases and is translated from base 1. From V the trimming removes 7 bases and from J it removes 3 bases, while the gene matches leave 7 bases of the junction unaccounted for.

As concerns this clonotype: Its antigen remains undetermined. No base quality values were provided; no much bigger clone lies one nucleotide off.

General conclusions and limits of the study: In some patients, the high TCRbeta diversity seen at day 60 was put down to recipient T cells and intrathymic progenitors that had survived conditioning. About two months after transplant, the apparently early recovery of alphabetaT-cell counts reportedly depended on just several hundred clones that had expanded rapidly and came from non-depleted graft cells. Over subsequent months, a decline in hyperexpanded clone frequencies was noted, and after one year, T-cell counts and TCRbeta diversity were mostly ascribed to newly produced T cells.

Taken with the paper, the label for treatment or condition translates to: allogeneic hematopoietic cell transplantation with graft depleted of TCRalphabeta T cells and CD19 B cells. The children who served as transplant recipients had been given grafts of TCRalphabeta/CD19-depleted allogeneic hematopoietic cells. This material consisted of PBMCs, taken before TCRalphabeta/CD19-depleted stem cell transplant. Recombination joined TRBV29-1 with TRBJ1-2; the junction holds 8 bases that match TRBD1. This TCR derives from a boy in the first two years of life with Wiskott-Aldrich syndrome, due to receive a stem cell transplant. The sequenced DNA is TGCAGCGCTTCGACAGGGGCGGACTATGGCTACACCTTC. It is translated as CSASTGADYGYTF.